Sequencing of this TCR beta chain was carried out in a study of technical replicates of blood from a handful of donors. V was clipped by 3 bases and J by 0 bases; unmatched bases: 15. The V gene's germline CDR1 is LNHNV and CDR2 YYDKDF (reference sequence). This CDR3 has 19 residues. TCRdb's copy holds only in-frame clones and misses some; the assay was immunoSEQ multiplex PCR. This table holds 9,000 to 15,000 clones, over 85% found once. The sequenced sample was PBMCs. The clonotype comes from a human donor in good health. The chain employs TRBV15 and TRBJ1-2, with TRBD1 identical over 8 bases. The CDR3 region has the DNA TGTGCCACCAGCAGCCCCCACCGGGACAGGAACCTGACTAACTATGGCTACACCTTC. This encodes CATSSPHRDRNLTNYGYTF.